This is a list of T cell receptor beta chains from one sample in a study of blood T cell repertoires in COVID-19. Using immunoSEQ multiplex PCR, the repertoire was profiled, and TCRdb retains in-frame clones only, with some absent. The sample lists about 64,000 clones, around 80% occurring once. Source material: peripheral blood. All receptors derive from a man older than 75 with acute or convalescent COVID-19. The CDR3 runs from the conserved cysteine through the conserved F or W. The D gene is left open where the match is weak. The listing skips clone size in some rows; elsewhere it reads once, few, many or a size class.

cdr3_length d_call j_call v_call clone_size cdr3_nt cdr3_aa
18 TRBD2 TRBJ2-1 TRBV6-1 NA TGTGCCAGCAGTGTCACTGTGCTAGCGGGGGACGAAGTTAATGAGCAGTTCTTC CASSVTVLAGDEVNEQFF
16 TRBD1 TRBJ2-7 TRBV11-3 NA TGTGCCAGCAGCTTGGGCCGGGACAGGAGATTCTACGAGCAGTACTTC CASSLGRDRRFYEQYF
16 NA TRBJ2-3 TRBV2 NA TGTGCCAGCAGGAGAAGAGAAGGAGGAGGAACAGATACGCAGTATTTT CASRRREGGGTDTQYF
17 TRBD2 TRBJ2-1 TRBV14 NA TGTGCCAGCAGCCAACGATTGACTAGCGGGGGAATAAATGAGCAGTTCTTC CASSQRLTSGGINEQFF
17 TRBD2 TRBJ2-1 TRBV3-1/TRBV3-2 NA TGTGCCAGCACCCTAGGAACTAGCGGGAGACACCACAATGAGCAGTTCTTC CASTLGTSGRHHNEQFF
14 TRBD1 TRBJ1-1 TRBV7-9 NA TGTGCCAGCAGCTTGGGGGGACAGGGATCTGAAGCTTTCTTT CASSLGGQGSEAFF
15 TRBD1 TRBJ2-1 TRBV24-1 few TGTGCCACCAGTCTCACAGGGGGCGCGGGAAATGAGCAGTTCTTC CATSLTGGAGNEQFF
14 TRBD1 TRBJ2-1 TRBV29-1 NA TGCAGCGTTGTGCGCCGGACAGGGGGGACTGAGCAGTTCTTC CSVVRRTGGTEQFF
14 NA TRBJ2-2 TRBV30 NA TGTGCCTGGCGCGCCGATTCGAACACCGGGGAGCTGTTTTTT CAWRADSNTGELFF
13 NA TRBJ1-1 TRBV28 NA TGTGCCAGCAGTTTATCCCAATCCGGGAGGGCTTTCTTT CASSLSQSGRAFF
15 NA TRBJ2-7 TRBV4-1 few TGCGCCAGCAGCCTCGGTCGGGGGTCCTTCTACGAGCAGTACTTC CASSLGRGSFYEQYF
15 TRBD1 TRBJ1-5 TRBV6-5 NA TGTGCCAGCAGTAGGGACAGGGCGGGTAGTCAGCCCCAGCATTTT CASSRDRAGSQPQHF
15 NA TRBJ1-3 TRBV11-2 NA TGTGCCAGCAGCTTAGCCCCAGGGATGGGAAACACCATATATTTT CASSLAPGMGNTIYF
13 NA TRBJ2-1 TRBV29-1 NA TGCAGCGTTGAGGTGACTGGCAACAATGAGCAGTTCTTC CSVEVTGNNEQFF
15 TRBD1 TRBJ1-6 TRBV18 NA TGTGCCAGCTCAAATGGACAGGGGAATAATTCACCCCTCCACTTT CASSNGQGNNSPLHF
15 TRBD1 TRBJ2-7 TRBV5-1 NA TGCGCCAGCAGCTTCTTCCCGGGACAGGTCTACGAGCAGTACTTC CASSFFPGQVYEQYF
14 NA TRBJ2-7 TRBV6-5 NA TGTGCCAGCAGCCGGACAGCAATCCCCTACGAGCAGTACTTC CASSRTAIPYEQYF
16 NA TRBJ1-1 TRBV11-3 NA TGTGCCAGCAGCACCGGACAGCCTAGCAAGAACACTGAAGCTTTCTTT CASSTGQPSKNTEAFF
15 TRBD2 TRBJ2-7 TRBV9 NA TGTGCCAGCAGCCTGGGACTAGCGGGAGACTACGAGCAGTACTTC CASSLGLAGDYEQYF
13 NA TRBJ1-3 TRBV10-3 NA TGTGCCATCAGTCCAGGATCTGGAAACACCATATATTTT CAISPGSGNTIYF
15 TRBD2 TRBJ2-3 TRBV3-1/TRBV3-2 once TGTGCCAGCAGCCAACAGCGGGGGGGTGGAGATACGCAGTATTTT CASSQQRGGGDTQYF
16 TRBD1 TRBJ2-7 TRBV5-1 NA TGCGCCAGCAGCTTGGGCGGGACAGGGGGTTCCTACGAGCAGTACTTC CASSLGGTGGSYEQYF
13 TRBD2 TRBJ2-7 TRBV10-1 NA TGCGCCAGCAGTACCGGGACTATCTACGAGCAGTACTTC CASSTGTIYEQYF
14 NA TRBJ2-1 TRBV14 NA TGTGCCAGCAGCCTCAGAGGGCGACACAATGAGCAGTTCTTC CASSLRGRHNEQFF
14 NA TRBJ2-5 TRBV5-6 NA TGTGCCAGCAGCTTTTTGGACTCCCTGGAGACCCAGTACTTC CASSFLDSLETQYF
14 NA TRBJ2-3 TRBV10-1 NA TGCGCCAGCAGCATGACTGGATCCACAGATACGCAGTATTTT CASSMTGSTDTQYF
13 NA TRBJ1-1 TRBV12-3/TRBV12-4 NA TGTGCCAGCAGTTTTGCAGGGTGGAATGAAGCTTTCTTT CASSFAGWNEAFF
15 TRBD2 TRBJ2-3 TRBV28 NA TGTGCCAGCAGCTCAGCGGGATTGGGGACAGATACGCAGTATTTT CASSSAGLGTDTQYF
15 NA TRBJ1-2 TRBV18 NA TGTGCCAGCTCACCATCCCAGACTGGTATTTATGGCTACACCTTC CASSPSQTGIYGYTF
15 NA TRBJ1-5 TRBV3-1/TRBV3-2 NA TGTGCCAGCAGCCAAGAGGGCCTCCTCGGACAGCCCCAGCATTTT CASSQEGLLGQPQHF
15 TRBD1 TRBJ1-2 TRBV19 NA TGTGCCAGTAGTCCCCAAACCACAGGGGACTATGGCTACACCTTC CASSPQTTGDYGYTF
15 NA TRBJ2-7 TRBV27 once TGTGCCAGCAGTCCATATCTCGACAACCCCTACGAGCAGTACTTC CASSPYLDNPYEQYF
12 NA TRBJ1-2 TRBV29-1 NA TGCAGCTTTGCGGAGGGGAACTATGGCTACACCTTC CSFAEGNYGYTF
15 TRBD2 TRBJ2-3 TRBV9 NA TGTGCCAGCAGCGATAGCGGGAGGGCCAGGGATACGCAGTATTTT CASSDSGRARDTQYF
13 NA TRBJ1-2 TRBV10-1 NA TGCGCCAGCAGTGAAAGCAGGGGCTATGGCTACACCTTC CASSESRGYGYTF
15 TRBD1 TRBJ1-1 TRBV19 NA TGTGCCAGTAGACGGGACAGGGTTCTGAGTACTGAAGCTTTCTTT CASRRDRVLSTEAFF
14 NA TRBJ2-2 TRBV10-2 NA TGCGCCAGCTCTAGGCAGGGGTACACCGGGGAGCTGTTTTTT CASSRQGYTGELFF
12 NA TRBJ2-1 TRBV11-3 NA TGTGCCAGCAGCCCCGCCTACAATGAGCAGTTCTTC CASSPAYNEQFF
15 NA TRBJ1-4 TRBV7-6 NA TGTGCCAGCAGCTTGACAGGAGGTTCTAATGAAAAACTGTTTTTT CASSLTGGSNEKLFF
13 TRBD1 TRBJ2-7 TRBV6-6 once TGTGCCAGCAGTTACTCGACAGGGGCCGAGCAGTACTTC CASSYSTGAEQYF
14 TRBD1 TRBJ1-2 TRBV5-5 once TGTGCCAGCAGCTTGGCCGGGACAGGGGGCTTGGCCACCTTC CASSLAGTGGLATF
15 TRBD2 TRBJ2-1 TRBV10-3 few TGTGCCATCAGCGCTGGACTAGCGGGGGGCAATGAGCAGTTCTTC CAISAGLAGGNEQFF
14 NA TRBJ2-7 TRBV29-1 once TGCAGCGTCAACCCTGGGACTTCAGGAGGCGAGCAGTACTTC CSVNPGTSGGEQYF
15 NA TRBJ1-3 TRBV5-5 NA TGTGCCAGCAGCTTGGCGGCAGGGGCTGGAAACACCATATATTTT CASSLAAGAGNTIYF
11 NA TRBJ2-1 TRBV28 once TGTGCCAGCATGCGGCTCAATGAGCAGTTCTTC CASMRLNEQFF
12 NA TRBJ2-3 TRBV3-1/TRBV3-2 few TGTGCCAGCAGCCATTATGCAGATACGCAGTATTTT CASSHYADTQYF
16 TRBD1 TRBJ2-1 TRBV19 NA TGTGCCAGTAGTATAGATGGACAGGGGTTTTACAATGAGCAGTTCTTC CASSIDGQGFYNEQFF
12 NA TRBJ2-5 TRBV2 NA TGTGCCAGCAAGGACAGTTCCGAGACCCAGTACTTC CASKDSSETQYF
13 NA TRBJ2-4 TRBV27 NA TGTGCCAGCAGTTCCGTAGCCAAAAACATTCAGTACTTC CASSSVAKNIQYF
15 NA TRBJ1-2 TRBV5-1 NA TGCGCCAGCGGCCCCCCCGGGAGCGTCAACTATGGCTACACCTTC CASGPPGSVNYGYTF
17 NA TRBJ2-7 TRBV18 NA TGTGCCAGCTCCCCTCGTAAGGTTGGGGCCGGAGATCACGAGCAGTACTTC CASSPRKVGAGDHEQYF
15 NA TRBJ1-1 TRBV10-3 NA TGTGCCACCGTAGAGTTTTGGGGGCTCGGGACTGAAGCTTTCTTT CATVEFWGLGTEAFF
17 TRBD2 TRBJ2-7 TRBV2 NA TGTGCCAGCAGTGAAAGGCTAGCGGGGGAGAGCTCCTACGAGCAGTACTTC CASSERLAGESSYEQYF
15 TRBD1 TRBJ2-1 TRBV6-2/TRBV6-3 NA TGTGCCAGCAGTTACCCCTCACAGGGGGAGGATGAGCAGTTCTTC CASSYPSQGEDEQFF
15 TRBD1 TRBJ1-2 TRBV7-9 NA TGTGCCAGCAGCTTAGGGGACAGGGATGGCTATGGCTACACCTTC CASSLGDRDGYGYTF
15 NA TRBJ1-1 TRBV2 NA TGTGCCAGCAGTGAAGAGGCAGGGAAGTACACTGAAGCTTTCTTT CASSEEAGKYTEAFF